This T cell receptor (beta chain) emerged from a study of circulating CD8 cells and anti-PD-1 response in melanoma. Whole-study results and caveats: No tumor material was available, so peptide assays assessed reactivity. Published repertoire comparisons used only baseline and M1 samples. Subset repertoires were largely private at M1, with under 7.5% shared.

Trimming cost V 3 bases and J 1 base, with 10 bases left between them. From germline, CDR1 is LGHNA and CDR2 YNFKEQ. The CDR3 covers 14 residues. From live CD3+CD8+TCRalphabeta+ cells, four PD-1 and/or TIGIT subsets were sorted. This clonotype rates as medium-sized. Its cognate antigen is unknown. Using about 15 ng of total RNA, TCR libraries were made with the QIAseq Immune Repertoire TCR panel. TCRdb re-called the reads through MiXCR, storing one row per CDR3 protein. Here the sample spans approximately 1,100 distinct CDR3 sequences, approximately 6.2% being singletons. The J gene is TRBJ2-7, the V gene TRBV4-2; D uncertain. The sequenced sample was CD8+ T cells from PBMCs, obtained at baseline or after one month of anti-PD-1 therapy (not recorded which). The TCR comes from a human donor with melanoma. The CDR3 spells CASSHDGPSYEQYF. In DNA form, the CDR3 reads TGTGCCAGCAGCCACGACGGGCCGTCCTACGAGCAGTACTTC.